The clone carrying this T cell receptor beta chain was counted only a few times. Its antigen is unidentified. The CDR3 length is 14 residues. J gave up 9 bases and V 5 bases, and 6 bases lay outside the gene matches. Germline CDR1 reads MGHRA; CDR2 reads YSYEKL. The data stem from a study of T-cell reconstitution after alpha-beta-depleted transplantation in children. Preparing the TCRbeta library involved the use of unique molecular identifiers. TCRdb reprocessed the PCR reads with MiXCR, giving one entry per CDR3 protein. The repertoire includes around 120,000 distinct CDR3 sequences, more than 20% of them detected once, and roughly 10% sits in the top ten. Study-level points and caveats: The authors attributed T-cell counts and diversity one year after transplant mostly to newly produced T cells. Elevated TCRbeta diversity at day 60 was traced, in some patients, to surviving recipient T cells and thymic progenitors. Several hundred expanded graft clones reportedly gave rise to the alpha-beta T cells present about two months after transplant.

The sequence came from a male patient aged 2 to 10 who had a stem cell transplant for chronic granulomatous disease, so the T cells may come from the graft donor. The chain is built from TRBV4-1 and TRBJ1-6; 8 bases are a match to TRBD1. Source: PBMCs, mostly from graft donor cells, taken 180 days after TCRalphabeta/CD19-depleted stem cell transplant. CDR3 bases: TGCGCCAGCAGCGTCCAGGGGGCAGGTTCACCCCTCCACTTT. Encoded protein: CASSVQGAGSPLHF.